This T cell receptor beta chain was identified in a study of T cell responses to AZD1222 COVID-19 vaccine. Whole-study findings and limits: Breadth and depth of Spike-specific TCRs rose after two AZD1222 doses. Most donors were white British and more were female, and clonal diversity was possibly underestimated. Across spike, vaccine-associated CD4 TCRs were found, dominant at 160-218 and 743-854.

Worth noting for this clone: Its antigen is not identified.

Germline assignment: CDR1 LGHNA and CDR2 YNFKEQ. This CDR3 comprises 14 residues. V lost 4 bases, J lost 6 bases, and 14 bases lay in between. The data were produced by immunoSEQ multiplex PCR, yet TCRdb's version contains in-frame clones alone and is incomplete. Of around 77,000 clones listed, around 90% were seen once; the top ten hold 20% to 30%. The chain recombines TRBV4-2 with TRBJ2-3; TRBD2 is a possible D gene (5 bases). The material sequenced was peripheral blood, taken on day 0 of AZD1222 vaccination. The sequence derives from an adult in good health. CDR3 sequence (DNA): TGTGCCAGCAGCCTGGGAGCGAATTTTGATACGCAGTATTTT. Residues: CASSLGANFDTQYF.